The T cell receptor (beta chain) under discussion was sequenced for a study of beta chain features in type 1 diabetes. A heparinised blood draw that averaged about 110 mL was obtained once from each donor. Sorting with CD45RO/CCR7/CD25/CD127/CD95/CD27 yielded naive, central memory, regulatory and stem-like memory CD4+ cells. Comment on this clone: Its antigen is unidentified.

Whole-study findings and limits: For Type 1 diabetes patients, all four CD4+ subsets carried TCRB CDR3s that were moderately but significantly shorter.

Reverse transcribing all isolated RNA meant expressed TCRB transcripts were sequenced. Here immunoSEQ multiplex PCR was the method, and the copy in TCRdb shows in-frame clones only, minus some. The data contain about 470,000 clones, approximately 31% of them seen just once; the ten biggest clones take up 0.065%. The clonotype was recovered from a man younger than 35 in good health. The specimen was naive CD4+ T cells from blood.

The CDR3 DNA is TGTGCCTGGAGTGAGAGTCTAGCGCTTAGCACAGATACGCAGTATTTT. Protein product: CAWSESLALSTDTQYF. This rearrangement joins TRBV30 to TRBJ2-3; TRBD2 is a possible D gene (6 bases). V was pared by 1 base and J by 0 bases, with 14 bases between. The CDR3 is 16 residues long. Germline V gene data show CDR1 as GTSNPN and CDR2 as SVGIG (reference sequence).